These T cell receptor beta chains were read from a single sample in a study of T cell responses to AZD1222 COVID-19 vaccine. Using immunoSEQ multiplex PCR, the repertoire was profiled, and TCRdb retains in-frame clones only, with some absent. Seen here are about 110,000 clones, about 92% observed once, and the top ten hold over 3%. Source: peripheral blood, taken on day 0 of MenACWY control vaccination. These receptors all stem from an adult in good health. Each CDR3 is given with its conserved first and last residue. D genes are given only for firm matches. Not every row has a clone size; where given, it reads once, few, many or a size class.

j_call d_call v_call clone_size cdr3_aa cdr3_nt
TRBJ2-3 . TRBV6-5 . CASSFRVTDTQYF TGTGCCAGCAGTTTCAGGGTCACAGATACGCAGTATTTT
TRBJ1-2 TRBD1 TRBV6-1 . CASSEPDRGLYGYTF TGTGCCAGCAGTGAACCGGACAGGGGGCTCTATGGCTACACCTTC
TRBJ2-7 . TRBV3-1/TRBV3-2 . CASSQEQGPHEQYF TGTGCCAGCAGCCAAGAGCAGGGGCCACACGAGCAGTACTTC
TRBJ2-2 TRBD1 TRBV18 . CASSPGQTSVGELFF TGTGCCAGCTCACCGGGACAGACCTCAGTCGGGGAGCTGTTTTTT
TRBJ1-2 . TRBV7-9 . CASSLGPGDIYGYTF TGTGCCAGCAGCTTAGGGCCGGGCGACATCTATGGCTACACCTTC
TRBJ1-6 . TRBV5-1 once CASSLGRIRYNSPLHF TGCGCCAGCAGCTTGGGGCGGATCAGATATAATTCACCCCTCCACTTT
TRBJ2-7 . TRBV19 . CAKPVPRECYEQYF TGTGCCAAACCCGTACCTCGAGAATGCTACGAGCAGTACTTC
TRBJ1-1 . TRBV6-5 . CASSKTGSGSTEAFF TGTGCCAGCAGTAAAACAGGGTCGGGGAGCACTGAAGCTTTCTTT
TRBJ2-3 TRBD2 TRBV5-1 . CASSYSGLSTDTQYF TGCGCCAGCAGCTATAGCGGGCTTAGCACAGATACGCAGTATTTT
TRBJ1-1 . TRBV9 . CASSVAKGNTEAFF TGTGCCAGCAGCGTTGCAAAGGGTAACACTGAAGCTTTCTTT
TRBJ2-7 . TRBV24-1 . CATSGIGQNSHEQYF TGTGCCACCAGTGGAATTGGACAAAACTCCCACGAGCAGTACTTC
TRBJ1-2 . TRBV20-1 . CSARGYYGYTF TGCAGTGCTAGAGGCTACTATGGCTACACCTTC
TRBJ1-6 . TRBV12-3/TRBV12-4 . CASSPGTSPLHF TGTGCCAGCAGCCCTGGGACCTCACCCCTCCACTTT
TRBJ1-3 . TRBV4-2 . CASSQETGAAGNTIYF TGTGCCAGCAGCCAAGAAACGGGGGCGGCTGGAAACACCATATATTTT
TRBJ2-7 . TRBV25-1 . CASSDSPRSYEQYF TGTGCCAGCAGTGACAGCCCTCGGTCCTACGAGCAGTACTTC
TRBJ1-2 . TRBV6-5 . CASRKPGGGYTF TGTGCCAGCAGGAAACCCGGTGGTGGCTACACCTTC